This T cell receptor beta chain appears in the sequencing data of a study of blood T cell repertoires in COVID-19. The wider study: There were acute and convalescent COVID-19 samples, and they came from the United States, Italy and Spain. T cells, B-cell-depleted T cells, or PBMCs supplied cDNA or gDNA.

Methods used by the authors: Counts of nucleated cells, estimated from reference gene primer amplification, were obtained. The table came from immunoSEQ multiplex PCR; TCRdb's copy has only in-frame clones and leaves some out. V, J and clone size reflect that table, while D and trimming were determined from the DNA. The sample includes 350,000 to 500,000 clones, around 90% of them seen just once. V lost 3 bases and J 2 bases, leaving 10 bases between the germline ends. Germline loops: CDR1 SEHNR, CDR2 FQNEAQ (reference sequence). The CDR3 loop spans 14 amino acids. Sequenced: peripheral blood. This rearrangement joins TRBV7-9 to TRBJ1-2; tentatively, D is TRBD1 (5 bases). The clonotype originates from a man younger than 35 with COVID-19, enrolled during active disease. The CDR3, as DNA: TGTGCCAGCAGCTTTGCAGGGCAGAACTATGGCTACACCTTC. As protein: CASSFAGQNYGYTF.